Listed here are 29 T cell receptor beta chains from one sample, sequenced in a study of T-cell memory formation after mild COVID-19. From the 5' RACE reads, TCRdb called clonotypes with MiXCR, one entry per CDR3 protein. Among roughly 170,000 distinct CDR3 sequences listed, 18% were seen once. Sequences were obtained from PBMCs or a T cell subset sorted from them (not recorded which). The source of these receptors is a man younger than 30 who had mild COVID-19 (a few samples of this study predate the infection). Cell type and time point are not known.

The CDR3 here is CASSLIGTTPFTDTQYF. CDR3 sequence (DNA): TGCGCCAGCAGCTTAATAGGGACCACACCGTTCACAGATACGCAGTATTTT. The chain uses TRBV5-1 and TRBJ2-3; D may be TRBD1 or TRBD2 (5 bases each). Trimming removed 2 bases from V and 2 bases from J, with 18 bases in between. The CDR3 has 17 amino acids. Germline values: CDR1 SGHRS, CDR2 YFSETQ.

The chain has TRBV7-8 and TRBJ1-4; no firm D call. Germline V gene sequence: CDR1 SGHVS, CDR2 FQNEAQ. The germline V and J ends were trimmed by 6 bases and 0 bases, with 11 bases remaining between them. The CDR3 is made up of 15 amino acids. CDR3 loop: CASRVRAATNEKLFF. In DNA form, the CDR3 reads TGTGCCAGCAGAGTACGGGCTGCAACTAATGAAAAACTGTTTTTT. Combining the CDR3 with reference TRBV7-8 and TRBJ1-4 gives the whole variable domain GAGVSQSPRYKVAKRGQDVALRCDPISGHVSLFWYQQALGQGPEFLTYFQNEAQLDKSGLPSDRFFAERPEGSVSTLKIQRTQQEDSAVYLCASRVRAATNEKLFFGSGTQLSVL.

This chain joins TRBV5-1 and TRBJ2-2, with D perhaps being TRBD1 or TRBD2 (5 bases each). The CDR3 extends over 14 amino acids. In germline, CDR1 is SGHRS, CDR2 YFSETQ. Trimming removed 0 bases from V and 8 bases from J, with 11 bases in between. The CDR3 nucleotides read TGCGCCAGCAGCTTGGATGGGACCCCTGGGGAGCTGTTTTTT. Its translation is CASSLDGTPGELFF.

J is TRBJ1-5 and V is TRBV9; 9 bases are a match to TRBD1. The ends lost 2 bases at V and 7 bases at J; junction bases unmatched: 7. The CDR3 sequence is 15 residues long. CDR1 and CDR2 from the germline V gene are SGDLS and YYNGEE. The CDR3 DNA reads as TGTGCCAGCAGCGTGGGGACAGGGTCGGGCCAGCCCCAGCATTTT. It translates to CASSVGTGSGQPQHF.

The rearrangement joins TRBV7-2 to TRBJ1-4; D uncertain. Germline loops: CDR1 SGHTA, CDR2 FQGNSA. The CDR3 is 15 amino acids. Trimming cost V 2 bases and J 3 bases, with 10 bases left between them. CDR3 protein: CASSLYVAANEKLFF. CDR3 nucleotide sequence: TGTGCCAGCAGCTTATATGTTGCAGCTAATGAAAAACTGTTTTTT.

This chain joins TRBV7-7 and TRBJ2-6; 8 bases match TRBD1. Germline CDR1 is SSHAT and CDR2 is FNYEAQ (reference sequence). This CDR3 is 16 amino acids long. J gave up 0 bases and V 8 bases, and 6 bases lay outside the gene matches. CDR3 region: CASSTGADSGANVLTF. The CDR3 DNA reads TGTGCCAGCTCGACAGGGGCAGACTCTGGGGCCAACGTCCTGACTTTC.

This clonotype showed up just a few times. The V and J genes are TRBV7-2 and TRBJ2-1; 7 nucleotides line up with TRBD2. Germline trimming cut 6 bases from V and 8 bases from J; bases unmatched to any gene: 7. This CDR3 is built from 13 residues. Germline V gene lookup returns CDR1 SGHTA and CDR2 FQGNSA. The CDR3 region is CASRFGLVDEQFF. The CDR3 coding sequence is TGTGCCAGCAGATTTGGACTAGTCGATGAGCAGTTCTTC.

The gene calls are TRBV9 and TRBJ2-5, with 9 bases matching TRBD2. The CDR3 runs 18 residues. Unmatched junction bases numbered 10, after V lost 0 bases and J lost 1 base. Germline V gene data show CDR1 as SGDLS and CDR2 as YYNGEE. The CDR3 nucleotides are TGTGCCAGCAGCGTAGCGATTAGCGGGGGCTCCCCCCAAGAGACCCAGTACTTC. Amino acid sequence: CASSVAISGGSPQETQYF.

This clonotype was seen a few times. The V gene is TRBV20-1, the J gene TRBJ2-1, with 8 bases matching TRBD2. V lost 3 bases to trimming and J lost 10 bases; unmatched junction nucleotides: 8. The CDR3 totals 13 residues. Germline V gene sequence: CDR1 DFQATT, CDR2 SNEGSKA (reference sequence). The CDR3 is CSASGGAAREQFF. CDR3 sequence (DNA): TGCAGTGCTAGCGGGGGGGCCGCCCGCGAGCAGTTCTTC.

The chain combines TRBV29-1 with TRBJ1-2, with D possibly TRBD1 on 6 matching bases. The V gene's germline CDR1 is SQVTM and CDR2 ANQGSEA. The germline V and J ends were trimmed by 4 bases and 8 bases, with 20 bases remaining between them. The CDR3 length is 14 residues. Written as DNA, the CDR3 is TGCAGCGTTGCCCCAAGACTCACAGGGCAGGGCTACACCTTC. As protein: CSVAPRLTGQGYTF.

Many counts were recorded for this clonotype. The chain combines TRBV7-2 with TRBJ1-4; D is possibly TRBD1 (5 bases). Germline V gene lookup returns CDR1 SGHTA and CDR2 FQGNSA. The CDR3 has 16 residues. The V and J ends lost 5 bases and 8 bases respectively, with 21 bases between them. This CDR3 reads CASSPRVGGAGEKLFF. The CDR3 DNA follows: TGTGCCAGCAGCCCACGGGTGGGTGGTGCAGGGGAAAAACTGTTTTTT. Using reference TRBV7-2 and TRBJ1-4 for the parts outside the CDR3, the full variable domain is GAGVSQSPSNKVTEKGKDVELRCDPISGHTALYWYRQSLGQGLEFLIYFQGNSAPDKSGLPSDRFSAERTGGSVSTLTIQRTQQEDSAVYLCASSPRVGGAGEKLFFGSGTQLSVL.

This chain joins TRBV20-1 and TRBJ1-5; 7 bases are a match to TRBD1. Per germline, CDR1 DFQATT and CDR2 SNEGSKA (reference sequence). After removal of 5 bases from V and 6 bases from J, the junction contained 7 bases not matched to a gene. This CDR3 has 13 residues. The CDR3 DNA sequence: TGCAGTGCTTACGAGGGGGCCGGTCAGCCCCAGCATTTT. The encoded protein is CSAYEGAGQPQHF.

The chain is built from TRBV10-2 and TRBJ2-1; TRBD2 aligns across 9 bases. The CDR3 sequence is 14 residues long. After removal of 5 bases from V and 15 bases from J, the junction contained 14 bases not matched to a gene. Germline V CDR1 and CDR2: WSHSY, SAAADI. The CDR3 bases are TGCGCCAGCAGTCCGCCCCCGCTAGCGGGGACCCCGTTCTTC. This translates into CASSPPPLAGTPFF.

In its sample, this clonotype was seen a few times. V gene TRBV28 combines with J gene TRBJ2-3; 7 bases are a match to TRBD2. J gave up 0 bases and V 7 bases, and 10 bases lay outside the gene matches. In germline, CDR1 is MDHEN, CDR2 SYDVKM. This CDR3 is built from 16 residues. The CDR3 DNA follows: TGTGCCAGCACCCTACCGGGGGGATCTAGCACAGATACGCAGTATTTT. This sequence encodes CASTLPGGSSTDTQYF.

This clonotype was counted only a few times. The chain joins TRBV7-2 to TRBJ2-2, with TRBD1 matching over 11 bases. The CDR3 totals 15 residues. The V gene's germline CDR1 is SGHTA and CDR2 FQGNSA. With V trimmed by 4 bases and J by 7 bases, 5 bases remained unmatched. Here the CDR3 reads CASSSDRGRHGELFF. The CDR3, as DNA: TGTGCCAGCAGCTCGGACAGGGGGCGGCACGGGGAGCTGTTTTTT.

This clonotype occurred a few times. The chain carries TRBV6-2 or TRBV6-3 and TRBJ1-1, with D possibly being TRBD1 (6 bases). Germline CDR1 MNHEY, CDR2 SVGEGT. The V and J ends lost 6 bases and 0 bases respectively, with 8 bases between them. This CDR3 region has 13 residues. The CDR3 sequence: CASSHRVNTEAFF. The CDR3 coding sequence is TGTGCCAGCAGCCACAGGGTGAACACTGAAGCTTTCTTT.

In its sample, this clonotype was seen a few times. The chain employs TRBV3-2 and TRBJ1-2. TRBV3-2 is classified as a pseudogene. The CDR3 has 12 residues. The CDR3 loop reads CASSPGSPRYTF. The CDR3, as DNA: TGTGCCAGCAGCCCAGGATCACCTCGCTACACCTTC.

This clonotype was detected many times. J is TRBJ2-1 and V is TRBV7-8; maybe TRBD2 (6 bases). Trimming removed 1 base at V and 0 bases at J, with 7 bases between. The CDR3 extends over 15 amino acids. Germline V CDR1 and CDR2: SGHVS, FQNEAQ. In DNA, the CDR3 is TGTGCCAGCAGCTTAGTCGGGAGCTCCTACAATGAGCAGTTCTTC. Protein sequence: CASSLVGSSYNEQFF.

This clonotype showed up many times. CDR3 sequence reads: CASSPFRAAYEQYF. In nucleotides, the CDR3 is TGTGCCAGCAGTCCCTTTCGAGCAGCCTACGAGCAGTACTTC. The chain joins TRBV27 to TRBJ2-7; D is ambiguous. V lost 5 bases to trimming and J lost 2 bases, with 13 bases between them. Germline CDR1 MNHEY, CDR2 SMNVEV (reference sequence). This CDR3 comprises 14 residues.

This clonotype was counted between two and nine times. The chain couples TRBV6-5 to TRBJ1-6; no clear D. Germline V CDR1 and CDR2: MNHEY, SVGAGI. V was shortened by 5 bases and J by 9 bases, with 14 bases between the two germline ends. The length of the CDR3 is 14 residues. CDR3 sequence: CASSPTKWSSPLHF. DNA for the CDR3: TGTGCCAGCAGTCCTACCAAATGGAGTTCACCCCTCCACTTT.

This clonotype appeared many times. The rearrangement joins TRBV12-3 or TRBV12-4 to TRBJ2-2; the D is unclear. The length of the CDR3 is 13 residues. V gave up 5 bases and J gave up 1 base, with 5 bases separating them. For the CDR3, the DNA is TGTGCCAGCAGTCTCAGGAACACCGGGGAGCTGTTTTTT. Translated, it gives CASSLRNTGELFF.

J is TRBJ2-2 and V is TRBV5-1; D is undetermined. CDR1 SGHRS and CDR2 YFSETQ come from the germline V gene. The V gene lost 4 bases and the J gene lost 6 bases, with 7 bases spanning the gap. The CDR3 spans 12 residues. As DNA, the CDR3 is TGCGCCAGCAGCAAAGACGCCGGGGAGCTGTTTTTT. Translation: CASSKDAGELFF.

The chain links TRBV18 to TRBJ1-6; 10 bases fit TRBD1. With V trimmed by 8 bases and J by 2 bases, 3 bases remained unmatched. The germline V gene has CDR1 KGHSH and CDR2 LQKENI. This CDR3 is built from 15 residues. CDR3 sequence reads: CASRGQGAYNSPLHF. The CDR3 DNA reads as TGTGCCAGCCGAGGACAGGGGGCCTATAATTCACCCCTCCACTTT.

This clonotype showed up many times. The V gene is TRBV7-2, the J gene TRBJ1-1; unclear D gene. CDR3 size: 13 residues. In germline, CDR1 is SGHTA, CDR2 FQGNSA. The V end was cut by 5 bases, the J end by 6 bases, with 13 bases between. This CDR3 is CASSVYSRAEAFF. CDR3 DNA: TGTGCCAGCAGCGTCTATTCTCGGGCTGAAGCTTTCTTT.

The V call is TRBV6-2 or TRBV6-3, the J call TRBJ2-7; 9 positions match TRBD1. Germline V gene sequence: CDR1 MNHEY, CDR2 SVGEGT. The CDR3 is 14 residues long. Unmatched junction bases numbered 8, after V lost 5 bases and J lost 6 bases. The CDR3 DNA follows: TGTGCCAGCAGTACCCACAGGGGGCTCGGCGAGCAGTACGTC. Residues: CASSTHRGLGEQYV.

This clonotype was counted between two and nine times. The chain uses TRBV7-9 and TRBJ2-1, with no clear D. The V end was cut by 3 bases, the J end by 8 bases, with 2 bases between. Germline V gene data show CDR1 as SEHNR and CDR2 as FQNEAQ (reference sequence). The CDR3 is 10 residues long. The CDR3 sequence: CASSLYEQFF. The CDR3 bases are TGTGCCAGCAGCTTGTATGAGCAGTTCTTC.

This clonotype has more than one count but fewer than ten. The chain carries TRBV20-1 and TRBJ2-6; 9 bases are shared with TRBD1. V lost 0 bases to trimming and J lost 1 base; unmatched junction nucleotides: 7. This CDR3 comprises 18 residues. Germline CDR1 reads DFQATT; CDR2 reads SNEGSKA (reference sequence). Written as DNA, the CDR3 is TGCAGTGCTAGAGATCGGGGGACAGGGTGGTCTGGGGCCAACGTCCTGACTTTC. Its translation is CSARDRGTGWSGANVLTF.

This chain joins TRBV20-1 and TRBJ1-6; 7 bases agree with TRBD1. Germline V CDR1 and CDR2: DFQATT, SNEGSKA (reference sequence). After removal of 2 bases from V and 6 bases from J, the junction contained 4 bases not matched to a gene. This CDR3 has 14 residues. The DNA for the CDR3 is TGCAGTGCTAGAAGACAGGGCGGTAATTCACCCCTCCACTTT. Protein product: CSARRQGGNSPLHF.

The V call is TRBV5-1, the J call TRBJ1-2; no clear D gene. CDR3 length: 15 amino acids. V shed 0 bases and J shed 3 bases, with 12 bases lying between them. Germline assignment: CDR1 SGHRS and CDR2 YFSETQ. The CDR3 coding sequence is TGCGCCAGCAGCTTGGAAGAGGGTCTTTACTATGGCTACACCTTC. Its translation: CASSLEEGLYYGYTF.